One sample yielded the 32 T cell receptor beta chains listed below, sequenced in a study of post-analysis software for immune sequencing data. Study findings and constraints: Higher frequency in patients than in controls was seen for about five TRBV segments, with TRBV5-6, TRBV5-1 and TRBV20-1 among them.

Incorporated into the TCR beta cDNA libraries were unique molecular identifiers, which served to reduce PCR and sequencing biases. MiXCR, run by TCRdb on the PCR reads, gives a single entry per CDR3 protein. The sample carries roughly 620,000 distinct CDR3 sequences, around 40% recorded once. The antigens for these receptors are not known. Material for sequencing was blood. All receptors derive from a girl aged 10 to 17 with multiple sclerosis.

V usage is TRBV12-3 or TRBV12-4 and J usage is TRBJ2-7; 7 positions agree with TRBD1. Losses at the gene ends were 6 bases for V and 2 bases for J; bases not matched to a gene: 7. The CDR3 consists of 14 residues. CDR3: CASSQGTATYEQYF. The CDR3 DNA is TGTGCCAGCAGCCAAGGGACAGCCACCTACGAGCAGTACTTC.

The chain combines TRBV5-1 with TRBJ2-1; 11 bases map to TRBD2. The V gene end was trimmed by 4 bases and the J gene end by 9 bases; junction bases not matched to a gene: 9. Per the germline V gene, CDR1 is SGHRS and CDR2 is YFSETQ. The CDR3 extends over 15 amino acids. The CDR3 here is CASSLTGLAGGEQFF. CDR3 DNA sequence: TGCGCCAGCAGCCTCACGGGGCTAGCGGGGGGTGAGCAGTTCTTC.

V usage is TRBV5-1 and J usage is TRBJ1-2, with D unclear. The CDR3 extends over 14 amino acids. Germline loops: CDR1 SGHRS, CDR2 YFSETQ. Trimming removed 0 bases at V and 6 bases at J, with 12 bases between. This CDR3 is CASSLVGGEDGYTF. CDR3 sequence (DNA): TGCGCCAGCAGCTTGGTAGGCGGGGAAGATGGCTACACCTTC.

This clonotype came up a few times. The chain is built from TRBV5-1 and TRBJ2-7; 10 bases map to TRBD1. The germline V gene encodes CDR1 SGHRS and CDR2 YFSETQ. The CDR3 loop spans 14 amino acids. Losses at the gene ends were 3 bases for V and 6 bases for J; bases not matched to a gene: 6. The CDR3 bases are TGCGCCAGCAGCTGGACAGGGGGTCGGTCCGAGCAGTACTTC. Translated: CASSWTGGRSEQYF.

The chain has TRBV6-6 and TRBJ1-4; D is perhaps TRBD1 (5 bases). V lost 1 base and J 6 bases, leaving 12 bases between the germline ends. Germline V gene lookup returns CDR1 MNHNY and CDR2 SVGAGI (reference sequence). There are 15 residues in the CDR3. CDR3 loop: CASSYWGEVDEKLFF. In DNA, the CDR3 is TGTGCCAGCAGTTACTGGGGGGAGGTTGATGAAAAACTGTTTTTT.

This rearrangement joins TRBV27 to TRBJ2-1; D is possibly TRBD2 (5 bases). Between the trimmed V and J ends, which lost 3 bases and 9 bases, there was a span of 15 bases. Germline V gives CDR1 MNHEY, CDR2 SMNVEV (reference sequence). The CDR3 has 14 residues. The CDR3 DNA sequence: TGTGCCAGCAGTTTGTCTAGCTGGAATGGTGAGCAGTTCTTC. Translating it yields CASSLSSWNGEQFF.

The gene calls are TRBV6-5 and TRBJ2-6; 8 bases fit TRBD2. Per germline, CDR1 MNHEY and CDR2 SVGAGI. The J segment lost 5 bases and the V segment lost 7 bases, leaving 4 bases of the junction unmatched. This CDR3 is built from 14 residues. The CDR3 protein is CASTGGSWANVLTF. In DNA, the CDR3 is TGTGCCAGCACGGGAGGGAGCTGGGCCAACGTCCTGACTTTC.

The V call is TRBV12-1, the J call TRBJ2-7. TRBV12-1 is a pseudogene locus. The CDR3 covers 13 residues. The CDR3 loop reads CASSFASRREQYF. The CDR3 bases are TGTGCCAGCAGCTTTGCCTCGAGGCGCGAGCAGTACTTC.

V is TRBV7-8 and J is TRBJ2-5; 11 nucleotides align to TRBD2. CDR3 length equals 18 residues. The trim removed 5 bases at V and 6 bases at J, leaving 17 bases unmatched. Germline V gives CDR1 SGHVS, CDR2 FQNEAQ. CDR3 region: CASSLERLAGGARKTQYF. CDR3 sequence (DNA): TGTGCCAGCAGCCTAGAGCGGCTAGCGGGGGGCGCTAGGAAGACCCAGTACTTC. Based on the CDR3 plus reference TRBV7-8 and TRBJ2-5, the full variable domain is GAGVSQSPRYKVAKRGQDVALRCDPISGHVSLFWYQQALGQGPEFLTYFQNEAQLDKSGLPSDRFFAERPEGSVSTLKIQRTQQEDSAVYLCASSLERLAGGARKTQYFGPGTRLLVL.

V usage is TRBV10-3 and J usage is TRBJ2-3; TRBD2 aligns across 10 bases. The CDR3 loop spans 16 amino acids. Germline-derived CDR1 and CDR2 are ENHRY and SYGVKD. V was clipped by 6 bases and J by 1 base; unmatched bases: 7. The CDR3 spells CAIRTFGLAGTDTQYF. CDR3 nucleotide sequence: TGTGCCATCAGGACTTTCGGACTAGCGGGCACAGATACGCAGTATTTT.

V gene TRBV9 combines with J gene TRBJ2-1, with 11 bases matching TRBD2. V lost 0 bases, J lost 7 bases, and 3 bases stayed unmatched. Germline V lookup: CDR1 SGDLS, CDR2 YYNGEE. CDR3 length equals 15 residues. CDR3 sequence reads: CASSVVASGRNEQFF. The CDR3 DNA reads TGTGCCAGCAGCGTAGTGGCTAGCGGGAGGAATGAGCAGTTCTTC.

Regarding this clonotype: With a much larger clone just one base away, this may be a read error. This chain links TRBV7-6 with TRBJ2-5; no definite D call. Looked up from germline, CDR1 is SGHVS and CDR2 is FNYEAQ. CDR3 length: 14 amino acids. CDR3 in amino acids: CASGLENPQETQYF. CDR3 DNA sequence: TGTGCCAGCGGCTTAGAGAACCCTCAAGAGACCCAGTACTTC.

J is TRBJ1-1 and V is TRBV10-3; D call uncertain. In germline, CDR1 is ENHRY, CDR2 SYGVKD. V lost 6 bases and J 4 bases, leaving 12 bases between the germline ends. This CDR3 comprises 13 residues. The CDR3 sequence is CAISQQGPTEAFF. The CDR3 DNA is TGTGCCATCAGCCAACAAGGGCCCACTGAAGCTTTCTTT.

This clonotype was counted only a few times. The chain employs TRBV12-3 or TRBV12-4 and TRBJ1-2; D call uncertain. The CDR3 length is 11 residues. V was cut by 6 bases and J by 8 bases, with 10 bases left in between. The CDR3 reads CASREMGGYTF. The CDR3 region has the DNA TGTGCCAGCAGGGAAATGGGGGGCTACACCTTC.

This chain uses TRBV5-1 with TRBJ1-5; no clear D gene. V lost 6 bases and J 5 bases, leaving 15 bases between the germline ends. The CDR3 length is 14 residues. Germline lookup yields CDR1 SGHRS and CDR2 YFSETQ. CDR3 residues: CASTSPGGYQPQHF. The CDR3 bases are TGCGCCAGCACCTCCCCGGGAGGTTATCAGCCCCAGCATTTT.

The chain combines TRBV12-3 or TRBV12-4 with TRBJ1-2, with D hard to call. V lost 5 bases to trimming and J lost 4 bases, with 11 bases between them. The CDR3 is 13 residues long. CDR3 bases: TGTGCCAGCAGTGGCCCGAAAGGCTATGGCTACACCTTC. The encoded protein is CASSGPKGYGYTF.

This clonotype occurred a few times. The chain joins TRBV24-1 to TRBJ2-5, with D tentatively TRBD1 (6 bases). Germline values: CDR1 KGHDR, CDR2 SFDVKD. V gave up 7 bases and J gave up 5 bases, with 13 bases separating them. This CDR3 region has 13 residues. The CDR3 loop is CATRKTGDETQYF. The CDR3 DNA sequence: TGTGCCACCAGGAAGACAGGAGACGAGACCCAGTACTTC.

The V and J genes are TRBV2 and TRBJ2-5; D is uncertain. The CDR3 has 12 residues. CDR1 SNHLY and CDR2 FYNNEI come from the germline V gene. Trimming left V 4 bases short and J 1 base short, with 4 bases between. In DNA, the CDR3 is TGTGCCAGCAGTGTGAGCCAAGAGACCCAGTACTTC. It translates to CASSVSQETQYF.

This clonotype was detected once. The rearrangement links TRBV5-1 to TRBJ2-3; the D is unclear. V lost 4 bases to trimming and J lost 2 bases, with 11 bases between them. CDR3 length: 14 amino acids. Per the germline V gene, CDR1 is SGHRS and CDR2 is YFSETQ. The DNA for the CDR3 is TGCGCCAGCAGCCTTCGACGGTACACAGATACGCAGTATTTT. It specifies CASSLRRYTDTQYF.

The V and J genes are TRBV6-6 and TRBJ2-7; weak D call: TRBD2 (6 bases). The V and J ends lost 6 bases and 3 bases respectively, with 15 bases between them. Germline CDR1 and CDR2: MNHNY and SVGAGI (reference sequence). CDR3 length: 14 amino acids. The CDR3 nucleotides read TGTGCCAGCAGCTTCCGACTAGGGGTCTACGAGCAGTACTTC. It translates to CASSFRLGVYEQYF.

This clonotype showed up just a few times. The gene calls are TRBV20-1 and TRBJ2-1; D is possibly TRBD2 (6 bases). Per the germline V gene, CDR1 is DFQATT and CDR2 is SNEGSKA (reference sequence). Trimming stripped 1 base from V and 3 bases from J, with 10 bases between. The CDR3 runs to 14 residues. Here the CDR3 reads CSARVREDYNEQFF. CDR3 in DNA: TGCAGTGCTAGAGTTAGGGAGGACTACAATGAGCAGTTCTTC.

This clonotype was seen only a few times. The chain has TRBV6-5 and TRBJ2-7; D might be TRBD1 or TRBD2, each matching 5 bases. The CDR3 length is 14 residues. CDR1 MNHEY and CDR2 SVGAGI come from the germline V gene. V lost 6 bases and J 3 bases, leaving 15 bases between the germline ends. The CDR3 DNA sequence: TGTGCCAGCAGAGCCTTAGGGACGGGCTACGAGCAGTACTTC. Translating it yields CASRALGTGYEQYF.

This clonotype has more than one count but fewer than ten. This sequence joins TRBV20-1 and TRBJ2-3; 14 positions agree with TRBD2. V lost 6 bases and J lost 4; bases outside the gene matches: 9. Germline V gives CDR1 DFQATT, CDR2 SNEGSKA (reference sequence). This CDR3 is 16 amino acids long. The CDR3 bases are TGCAGTGCGCGCTCCCTGACTAGCGGGGGGGCAGATACGCAGTATTTT. This encodes CSARSLTSGGADTQYF.

This clonotype was detected a few times. The chain links TRBV20-1 to TRBJ1-5, with TRBD1 identical over 7 bases. Germline V CDR1 and CDR2: DFQATT, SNEGSKA (reference sequence). This CDR3 is built from 16 residues. V was clipped by 3 bases and J by 6 bases; unmatched bases: 14. The CDR3 bases are TGCAGTGCTAGGCCTCCCAGTTTACAGGGGAGTCAGCCCCAGCATTTT. It is translated as CSARPPSLQGSQPQHF.

This clonotype showed up just a few times. Being one base from a much bigger clone, this may be a read error. The J gene is TRBJ2-3, the V gene TRBV6-5, with 10 bases matching TRBD2. Germline V lookup: CDR1 MNHEY, CDR2 SVGAGI. CDR3 length: 15 amino acids. The V gene end was trimmed by 2 bases and the J gene end by 1 base; junction bases not matched to a gene: 0. The CDR3 DNA is TGTGCCAGCAGTTACGGGACTAGCGGCACAGATACGCAGTATTTT. Protein sequence: CASSYGTSGTDTQYF.

This clonotype has more than one count but fewer than ten. V gene TRBV19 combines with J gene TRBJ1-2; tentatively, D is TRBD1 (6 bases). V gave up 3 bases and J gave up 6 bases, with 17 bases separating them. The CDR3 spans 15 residues. The V gene's germline CDR1 is LNHDA and CDR2 SQIVND (reference sequence). The CDR3 protein is CASSMSQGRKDGYTF. CDR3 DNA: TGTGCCAGTAGTATGAGCCAGGGGCGAAAGGATGGCTACACCTTC.

This clonotype was observed a handful of times. The J gene is TRBJ2-7, the V gene TRBV4-1; D is undetermined. The germline V and J ends were trimmed by 0 bases and 6 bases, with 12 bases remaining between them. The CDR3 spans 14 residues. Germline V lookup: CDR1 MGHRA, CDR2 YSYEKL. The chain's CDR3 is CASSQERVLFEQYF. CDR3 nucleotides: TGCGCCAGCAGCCAAGAAAGGGTGCTTTTCGAGCAGTACTTC.

V usage is TRBV7-6 and J usage is TRBJ2-5, with D unclear. Germline CDR1 reads SGHVS; CDR2 reads FNYEAQ. The CDR3 runs 14 residues. Trimming left V 4 bases short and J 3 bases short, with 12 bases between. The chain's CDR3 is CASSSLGRKETQYF. The CDR3 nucleotides are TGTGCCAGCAGCTCCCTTGGGCGGAAAGAGACCCAGTACTTC.

J is TRBJ2-5 and V is TRBV20-1; tentative D call: TRBD1 (5 bases). The J call could be wrong; TRBJ2-7 is a better fit for the DNA end. The germline CDR1 and CDR2 sequences are DFQATT and SNEGSKA (reference sequence). This CDR3 region has 12 residues. CDR3: CSARERGYEQYF. Here the CDR3 DNA reads TGCAGTGCTAGAGAAAGGGGCTACGAGCAGTACTTC.

The chain uses TRBV12-3 or TRBV12-4 and TRBJ2-7, with D unresolved. This CDR3 has 17 amino acids. V was trimmed by 5 bases and J by 2 bases, leaving 22 bases between them. CDR3 region: CASSPDPLTENPYEQYF. Written as DNA, the CDR3 is TGTGCCAGCAGTCCCGATCCCCTGACGGAAAACCCCTACGAGCAGTACTTC.

The gene calls are TRBV7-9 and TRBJ2-4; no clear D gene. V gave up 5 bases and J gave up 0 bases, with 14 bases separating them. Germline V gene lookup returns CDR1 SEHNR and CDR2 FQNEAQ (reference sequence). The CDR3 sequence is 16 residues long. The CDR3 loop is CASSPMGSLAKNIQYF. DNA of the CDR3: TGTGCCAGCAGCCCGATGGGCAGCCTAGCCAAAAACATTCAGTACTTC.

The chain joins TRBV12-3 or TRBV12-4 to TRBJ2-1; D remains unclear. CDR3 length equals 18 residues. V was clipped by 3 bases and J by 1 base, with 19 bases between them. The CDR3 reads CASSLSHFKAPSYNEQFF. The DNA of the CDR3 is TGTGCCAGCAGTTTGTCGCACTTCAAGGCCCCTTCCTACAATGAGCAGTTCTTC.